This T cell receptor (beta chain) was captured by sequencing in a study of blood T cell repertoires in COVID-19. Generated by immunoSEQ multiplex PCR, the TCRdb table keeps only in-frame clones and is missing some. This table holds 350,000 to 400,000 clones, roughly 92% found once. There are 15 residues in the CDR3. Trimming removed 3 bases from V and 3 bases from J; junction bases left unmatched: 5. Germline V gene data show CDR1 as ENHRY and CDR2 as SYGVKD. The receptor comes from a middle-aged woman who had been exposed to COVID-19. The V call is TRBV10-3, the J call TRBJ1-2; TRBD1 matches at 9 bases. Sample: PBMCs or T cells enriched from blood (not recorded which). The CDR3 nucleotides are TGTGCCATCAGTGATTTGGACAGGGGACACTATGGCTACACCTTC. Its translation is CAISDLDRGHYGYTF.